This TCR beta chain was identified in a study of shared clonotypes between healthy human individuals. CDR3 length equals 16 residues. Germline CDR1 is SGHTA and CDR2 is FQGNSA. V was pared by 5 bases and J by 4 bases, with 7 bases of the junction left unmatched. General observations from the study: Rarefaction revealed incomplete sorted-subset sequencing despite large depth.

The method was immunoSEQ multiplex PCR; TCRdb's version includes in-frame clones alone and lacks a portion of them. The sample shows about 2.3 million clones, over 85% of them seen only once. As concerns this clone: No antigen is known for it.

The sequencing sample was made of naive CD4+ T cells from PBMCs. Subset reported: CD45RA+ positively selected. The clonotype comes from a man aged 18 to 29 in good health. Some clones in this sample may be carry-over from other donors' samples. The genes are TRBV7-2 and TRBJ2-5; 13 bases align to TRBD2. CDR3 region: CASSRTSGRAPETQYF. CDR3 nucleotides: TGTGCCAGCAGCCGCACTAGCGGGAGGGCCCCAGAGACCCAGTACTTC.